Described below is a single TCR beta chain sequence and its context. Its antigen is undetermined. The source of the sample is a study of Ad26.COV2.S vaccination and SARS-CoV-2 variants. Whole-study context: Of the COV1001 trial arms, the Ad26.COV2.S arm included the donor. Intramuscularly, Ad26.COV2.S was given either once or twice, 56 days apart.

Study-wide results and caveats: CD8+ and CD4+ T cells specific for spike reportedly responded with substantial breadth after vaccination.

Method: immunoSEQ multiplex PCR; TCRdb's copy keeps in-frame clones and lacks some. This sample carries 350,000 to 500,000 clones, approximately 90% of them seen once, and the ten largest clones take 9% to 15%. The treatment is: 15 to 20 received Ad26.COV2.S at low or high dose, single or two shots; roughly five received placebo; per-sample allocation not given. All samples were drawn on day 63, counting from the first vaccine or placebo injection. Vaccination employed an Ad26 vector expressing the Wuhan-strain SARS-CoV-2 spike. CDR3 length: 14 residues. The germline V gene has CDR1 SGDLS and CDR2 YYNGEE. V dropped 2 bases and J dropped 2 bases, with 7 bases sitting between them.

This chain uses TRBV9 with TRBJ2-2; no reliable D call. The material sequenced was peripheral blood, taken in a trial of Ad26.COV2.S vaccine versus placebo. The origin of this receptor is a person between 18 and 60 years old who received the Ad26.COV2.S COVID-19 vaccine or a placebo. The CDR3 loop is CASSVPDNTGELFF. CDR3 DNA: TGTGCCAGCAGCGTCCCGGATAACACCGGGGAGCTGTTTTTT. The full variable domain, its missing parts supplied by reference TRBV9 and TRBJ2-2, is DSGVTQTPKHLITATGQRVTLRCSPRSGDLSVYWYQQSLDQGLQFLIQYYNGEERAKGNILERFSAQQFPDLHSELNLSSLELGDSALYFCASSVPDNTGELFFGEGSRLTVL.